This T cell receptor beta chain is from a study of CD8+ T cells in alopecia areata. Extraction of RNA preceded its reverse transcription into cDNA, which served as the sequencing template. Sequenced by immunoSEQ multiplex PCR; TCRdb stores in-frame clones only, minus some. Counted here are about 150,000 clones, about three fifths occurring once; the ten biggest clones make up more than 0.7%. As to treatment: oral pan-JAK inhibitor, 5-10 mg twice daily. Trimming removed 4 bases from V and 6 bases from J, with 13 bases in between. The CDR3 runs 12 residues. Germline V CDR1 and CDR2: SQVTM, ANQGSEA. The gene calls are TRBV29-1 and TRBJ2-7, with D perhaps TRBD2 (5 bases). Sequencing was performed on CD4+ T cells sorted from blood, taken at week 4, from a patient treated with tofacitinib. This receptor was taken from a human donor with alopecia areata. For the CDR3, the DNA is TGCAGCGTTGGGAGGCGTGGGGTCGAGCAGTACTTC. Its translation: CSVGRRGVEQYF.